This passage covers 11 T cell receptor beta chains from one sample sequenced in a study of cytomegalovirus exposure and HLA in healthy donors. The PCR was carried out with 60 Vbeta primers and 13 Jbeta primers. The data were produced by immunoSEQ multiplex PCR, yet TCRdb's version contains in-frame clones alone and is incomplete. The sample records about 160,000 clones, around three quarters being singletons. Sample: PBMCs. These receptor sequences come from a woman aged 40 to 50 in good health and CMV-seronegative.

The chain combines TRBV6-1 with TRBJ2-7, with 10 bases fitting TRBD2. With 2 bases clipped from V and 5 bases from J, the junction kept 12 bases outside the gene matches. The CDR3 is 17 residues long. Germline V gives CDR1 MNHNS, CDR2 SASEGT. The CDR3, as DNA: TGTGCCAGCAGTGAATACGGGAGCGGGAGGGCCTTCGACGAGCAGTACTTC. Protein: CASSEYGSGRAFDEQYF.

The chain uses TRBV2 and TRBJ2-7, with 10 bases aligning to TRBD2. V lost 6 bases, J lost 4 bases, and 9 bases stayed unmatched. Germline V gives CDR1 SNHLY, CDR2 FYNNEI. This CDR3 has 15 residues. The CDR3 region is CASSVKAGGPYEQYF. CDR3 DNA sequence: TGTGCCAGCAGCGTTAAAGCGGGAGGGCCTTACGAGCAGTACTTC. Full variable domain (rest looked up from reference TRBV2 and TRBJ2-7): EPEVTQTPSHQVTQMGQEVILRCVPISNHLYFYWYRQILGQKVEFLVSFYNNEISEKSEIFDDQFSVERPDGSNFTLKIRSTKLEDSAMYFCASSVKAGGPYEQYFGPGTRLTVT.

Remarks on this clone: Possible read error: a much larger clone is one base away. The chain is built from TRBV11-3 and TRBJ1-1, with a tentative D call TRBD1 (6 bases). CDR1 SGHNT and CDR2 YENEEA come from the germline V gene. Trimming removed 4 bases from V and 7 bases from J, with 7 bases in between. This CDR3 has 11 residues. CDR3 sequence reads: CASSSDSEAFF. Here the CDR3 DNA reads TGTGCCAGCAGCTCGGACAGTGAAGCTTTCTTT.

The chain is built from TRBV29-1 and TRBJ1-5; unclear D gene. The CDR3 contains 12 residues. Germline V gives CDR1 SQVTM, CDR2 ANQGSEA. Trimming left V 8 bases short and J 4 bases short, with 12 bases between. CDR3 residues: CSITVPNQPQHF. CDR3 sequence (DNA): TGCAGCATTACAGTACCAAATCAGCCCCAGCATTTT.

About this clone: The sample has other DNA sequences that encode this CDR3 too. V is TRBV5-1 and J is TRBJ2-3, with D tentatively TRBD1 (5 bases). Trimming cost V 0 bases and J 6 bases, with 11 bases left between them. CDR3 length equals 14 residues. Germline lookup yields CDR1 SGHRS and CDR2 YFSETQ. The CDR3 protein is CASSLGQGVDTQYF. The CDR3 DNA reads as TGCGCCAGCAGCTTGGGGCAGGGCGTGGATACGCAGTATTTT.

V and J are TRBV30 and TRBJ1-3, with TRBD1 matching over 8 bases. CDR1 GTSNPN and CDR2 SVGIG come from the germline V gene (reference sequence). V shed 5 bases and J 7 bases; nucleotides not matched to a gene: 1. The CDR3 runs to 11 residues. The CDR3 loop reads CAWDRGNTIYF. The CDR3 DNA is TGTGCCTGGGACAGGGGTAACACCATATATTTT.

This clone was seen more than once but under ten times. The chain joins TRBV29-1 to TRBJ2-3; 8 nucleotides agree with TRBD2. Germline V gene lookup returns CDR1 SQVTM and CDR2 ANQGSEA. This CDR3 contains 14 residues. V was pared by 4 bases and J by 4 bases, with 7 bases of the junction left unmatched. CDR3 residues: CSVGVAGTADTQYF. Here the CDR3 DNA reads TGCAGCGTTGGTGTAGCGGGAACGGCAGATACGCAGTATTTT.

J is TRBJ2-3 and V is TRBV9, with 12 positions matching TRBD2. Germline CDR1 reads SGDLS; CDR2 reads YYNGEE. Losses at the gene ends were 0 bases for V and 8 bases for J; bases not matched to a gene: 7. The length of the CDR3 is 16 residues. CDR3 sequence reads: CASSVEGLAGRSTQYF. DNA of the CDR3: TGTGCCAGCAGCGTAGAGGGACTAGCGGGCCGATCTACGCAGTATTTT. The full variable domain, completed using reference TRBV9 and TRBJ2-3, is DSGVTQTPKHLITATGQRVTLRCSPRSGDLSVYWYQQSLDQGLQFLIQYYNGEERAKGNILERFSAQQFPDLHSELNLSSLELGDSALYFCASSVEGLAGRSTQYFGPGTRLTVL.

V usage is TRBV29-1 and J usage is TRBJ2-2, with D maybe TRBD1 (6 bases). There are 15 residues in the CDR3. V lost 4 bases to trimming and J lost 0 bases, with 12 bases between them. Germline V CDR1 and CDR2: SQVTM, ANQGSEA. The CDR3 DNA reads TGCAGCGTTGCCCCCAGGGGCGCGAACACCGGGGAGCTGTTTTTT. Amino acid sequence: CSVAPRGANTGELFF.

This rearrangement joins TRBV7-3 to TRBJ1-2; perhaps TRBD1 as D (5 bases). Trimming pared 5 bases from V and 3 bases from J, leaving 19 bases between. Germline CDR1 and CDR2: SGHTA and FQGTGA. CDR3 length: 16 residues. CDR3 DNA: TGTGCCAGCAGCCTCAATGGGGCCGAGGAGCACTATGGCTACACCTTC. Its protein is CASSLNGAEEHYGYTF.

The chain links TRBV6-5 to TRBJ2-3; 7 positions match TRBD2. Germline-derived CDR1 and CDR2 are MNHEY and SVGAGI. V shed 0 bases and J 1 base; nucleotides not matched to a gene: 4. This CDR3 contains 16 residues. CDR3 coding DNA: TGTGCCAGCAGTTACTCGGGCGGGAGCGGCACAGATACGCAGTATTTT. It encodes CASSYSGGSGTDTQYF.